This T cell receptor beta chain is from a study of T-cell memory formation after mild COVID-19. V lost 2 bases and J lost 3; bases outside the gene matches: 1. The germline V gene encodes CDR1 LGHNA and CDR2 YSLEER. The CDR3 runs to 14 residues. This clonotype was counted only a few times. One entry per CDR3 protein, called by TCRdb with MiXCR from the 5' RACE reads. The sample lists 180,000 or so distinct CDR3 sequences, approximately 10% seen once, with about 3.8% in the top ten. Sequencing was done on a sample of PBMCs or a T cell subset sorted from them (not recorded which). This chain connects TRBV4-3 to TRBJ2-3, with 8 bases identical to TRBD2. The TCR was taken from a man aged 18-30 years who had mild COVID-19 (a few samples of this study predate the infection). Cell type and time point are not known. The CDR3 sequence: CASSQQRGTDTQYF. CDR3 nucleotides: TGCGCCAGCAGCCAACAGCGGGGGACAGATACGCAGTATTTT.